The 14 T cell receptor beta chains given below trace back to one sample, sequenced in a study of monozygotic twins with inflammatory bowel disease. After re-calling the 5' RACE reads, TCRdb lists one entry per CDR3 protein, DNA absent. The listing contains around 370,000 distinct CDR3 sequences. The sequencing sample was made of blood. These receptors were collected from a human donor with ulcerative colitis or Crohn's disease, or a healthy co-twin of an affected twin (not recorded which).

V gene TRBV7-9 combines with J gene TRBJ2-3; the D gene TCRdb calls, TRBD1, cannot be checked with no DNA. CDR1 and CDR2 (germline): SEHNR, FQNEAQ (reference sequence). This CDR3 region has 13 residues. CDR3 sequence: CAWAGTGTDTQYF.

This chain uses TRBV18 with TRBJ1-2; TCRdb selects TRBD1, and the lack of DNA leaves this call unchecked. There are 14 residues in the CDR3. Germline CDR1 reads KGHSH; CDR2 reads LQKENI. The CDR3 region is CASSSTPRDYGYTF.

This chain connects TRBV14 to TRBJ1-2. Germline lookup yields CDR1 SGHDN and CDR2 FVKESK. The CDR3 totals 15 residues. CDR3 amino acids: CASSQEMDPNYGYTF. The complete variable domain, with remaining parts taken from reference TRBV14 and TRBJ1-2, reads EAGVTQFPSHSVIEKGQTVTLRCDPISGHDNLYWYRRVMGKEIKFLLHFVKESKQDESGMPNNRFLAERTGGTYSTLKVQPAELEDSGVYFCASSQEMDPNYGYTFGSGTRLTVV.

This sequence joins TRBV6-5 and TRBJ1-4. Germline V lookup: CDR1 MNHEY, CDR2 SVGAGI. CDR3 length equals 13 residues. The CDR3 sequence: CASSYGQFEKLFF.

The genes are TRBV25-1 and TRBJ2-7; without DNA, the TCRdb call of TRBD1 cannot be checked. The germline gives CDR1 MGHDK, CDR2 SYGVNS. There are 16 residues in the CDR3. CDR3 amino acids: CASSVLGTGDSYEQYF.

The chain links TRBV7-2 to TRBJ2-2; the TCRdb call, TRBD1, lacks DNA for checking. This CDR3 is 17 amino acids long. From germline, CDR1 is SGHTA and CDR2 FQGNSA. Here the CDR3 reads CASSYSRQGRNTGELFF. The full variable domain, rest sourced from reference TRBV7-2 and TRBJ2-2, is GAGVSQSPSNKVTEKGKDVELRCDPISGHTALYWYRQSLGQGLEFLIYFQGNSAPDKSGLPSDRFSAERTGGSVSTLTIQRTQQEDSAVYLCASSYSRQGRNTGELFFGEGSRLTVL.

The rearrangement links TRBV20-1 to TRBJ2-7; TCRdb reports TRBD1, a call that lacks DNA to check it against. The CDR3 contains 16 residues. The germline V gene has CDR1 DFQATT and CDR2 SNEGSKA (reference sequence). The CDR3 loop is CSARDIVTGRSYEQYF.

CDR3 in amino acids: CASSVGTGAFEQYF. J is TRBJ2-7 and V is TRBV9; TCRdb's D call, TRBD1, is unchecked because there is no DNA. The germline gives CDR1 SGDLS, CDR2 YYNGEE. The CDR3 is 14 amino acids.

The CDR3 loop is CASSGGVANQPQHF. The chain carries TRBV6-6 and TRBJ1-5. The CDR3 loop spans 14 amino acids. Germline V gene data show CDR1 as MNHNY and CDR2 as SVGAGI (reference sequence).

This chain joins TRBV20-1 and TRBJ2-5; TCRdb proposes TRBD1, but this gene call is untestable without DNA. This CDR3 spans 15 amino acids. The germline gives CDR1 DFQATT, CDR2 SNEGSKA (reference sequence). CDR3 region: CSARDPLAGGETQYF.

The chain combines TRBV3-1 with TRBJ2-3; with no DNA, the TCRdb D assignment of TRBD1 cannot be verified. Per germline, CDR1 LGHDT and CDR2 YNNKEL (reference sequence). The CDR3 loop spans 11 amino acids. CDR3 loop: CASSRGQGQYF.

V and J are TRBV21-1 and TRBJ2-1; no DNA is available, so the TRBD2 call from TCRdb remains unchecked. TRBV21-1 is flagged as a pseudogene. The CDR3 length is 17 residues. CDR3 residues: CASSFVLAGGTYNEQFF.

The chain joins TRBV5-1 to TRBJ1-2. The germline V gene has CDR1 SGHRS and CDR2 YFSETQ. This CDR3 contains 14 residues. CDR3 residues: CASSLEKSPYGYTF.

The genes are TRBV27 and TRBJ2-7; TCRdb outputs TRBD1, but without DNA this stays unchecked. The CDR3 runs 14 residues. In germline, CDR1 is MNHEY, CDR2 SMNVEV (reference sequence). The CDR3: CASRLGGVSYEQYF.